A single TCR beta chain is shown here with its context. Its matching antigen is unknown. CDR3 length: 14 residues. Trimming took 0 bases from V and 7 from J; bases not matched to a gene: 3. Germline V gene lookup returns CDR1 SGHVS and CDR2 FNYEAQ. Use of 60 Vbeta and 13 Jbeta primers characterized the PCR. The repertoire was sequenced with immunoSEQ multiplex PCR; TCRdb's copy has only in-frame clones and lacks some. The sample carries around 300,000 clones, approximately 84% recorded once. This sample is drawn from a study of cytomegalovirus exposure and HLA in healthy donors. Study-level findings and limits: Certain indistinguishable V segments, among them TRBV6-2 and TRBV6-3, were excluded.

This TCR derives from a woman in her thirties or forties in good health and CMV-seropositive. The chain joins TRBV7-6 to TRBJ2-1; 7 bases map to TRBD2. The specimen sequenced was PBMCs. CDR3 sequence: CASSLAGGMNEQFF. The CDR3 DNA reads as TGTGCCAGCAGCTTAGCGGGAGGGATGAATGAGCAGTTCTTC.